The rows below give T cell receptor beta chains drawn from one sample of a study of T-cell reconstitution after alpha-beta-depleted transplantation in children. MiXCR was run by TCRdb on the PCR reads, yielding one entry per CDR3 protein. The sample carries some 200,000 distinct CDR3 sequences, 13% to 15% recorded once. Source: PBMCs from the stem cell graft donor, taken from the stem cell graft. The receptors shown here come from a human donor who donated a stem cell graft to a child with acute lymphoblastic leukemia. Both conserved end residues are part of each CDR3. Each record gives: J gene, D gene, clone size, V gene, CDR3 DNA, CDR3 protein. D genes are given only for firm matches. Only some rows state a clone size, as once, few, many or a class for expanded clones.

j_call: TRBJ2-2; d_call: TRBD2; clone_size: many; v_call: TRBV5-4; cdr3_nt: TGTGCCAGCAGCTCTAGCGGGAGGCCCACCGGGGAGCTGTTTTTT; cdr3_aa: CASSSSGRPTGELFF
j_call: TRBJ2-6; d_call: .; clone_size: many; v_call: TRBV5-6; cdr3_nt: TGTGCCAGCAGCCTCTTCGGGAACTCTGGGGCCAACGTCCTGACTTTC; cdr3_aa: CASSLFGNSGANVLTF
j_call: TRBJ2-1; d_call: TRBD2; clone_size: many; v_call: TRBV7-2; cdr3_nt: TGTGCCAGCAGCCCCACTAGCGGGATCTACAATGAGCAGTTCTTC; cdr3_aa: CASSPTSGIYNEQFF
j_call: TRBJ2-7; d_call: .; clone_size: many; v_call: TRBV5-1; cdr3_nt: TGCGCCAGCAGCTCGTCGGTCTACGAGCAGTACTTC; cdr3_aa: CASSSSVYEQYF
j_call: TRBJ2-3; d_call: .; clone_size: .; v_call: TRBV30; cdr3_nt: TGTGCCTGGAGACGGGCCACAGATACGCAGTATTTT; cdr3_aa: CAWRRATDTQYF
j_call: TRBJ1-1; d_call: .; clone_size: many; v_call: TRBV15; cdr3_nt: TGTGCCACCAGCATGGACACTGAAGCTTTCTTT; cdr3_aa: CATSMDTEAFF
j_call: TRBJ1-1; d_call: .; clone_size: many; v_call: TRBV20-1; cdr3_nt: TGCAGTGCCTACAGGGTTAAGGGGAACACTGAAGCTTTCTTT; cdr3_aa: CSAYRVKGNTEAFF
j_call: TRBJ2-3; d_call: .; clone_size: many; v_call: TRBV5-8; cdr3_nt: TGTGCCAGCAGCCGTCGTACGAAGTATTTT; cdr3_aa: CASSRRTKYF
j_call: TRBJ1-4; d_call: .; clone_size: many; v_call: TRBV12-3/TRBV12-4; cdr3_nt: TGTGCCAGCAGTAGGCGGACAACTAATGAAAAACTGTTTTTT; cdr3_aa: CASSRRTTNEKLFF
j_call: TRBJ2-3; d_call: .; clone_size: many; v_call: TRBV11-3; cdr3_nt: TGTGCCAGCAGCTTACGTCGGCAGGCCACAGATACGCAGTATTTT; cdr3_aa: CASSLRRQATDTQYF
j_call: TRBJ1-4; d_call: .; clone_size: many; v_call: TRBV6-1; cdr3_nt: TGTGCCAGCCGGACCTTCAGGGATATGACTAATGAAAAACTGTTTTTT; cdr3_aa: CASRTFRDMTNEKLFF
j_call: TRBJ2-1; d_call: .; clone_size: many; v_call: TRBV12-3/TRBV12-4; cdr3_nt: TGTGCCAGCAGTTTAGGTGCTAGCAATGAGCAGTTCTTC; cdr3_aa: CASSLGASNEQFF
j_call: TRBJ2-7; d_call: .; clone_size: few; v_call: TRBV29-1; cdr3_nt: TGCAGCGTACAGACAGCACCATACGAGCAGTACTTC; cdr3_aa: CSVQTAPYEQYF
j_call: TRBJ2-5; d_call: .; clone_size: many; v_call: TRBV29-1; cdr3_nt: TGCAGCGTTGGCGGGGATCAAGAGACCCAGTACTTC; cdr3_aa: CSVGGDQETQYF
j_call: TRBJ2-2; d_call: .; clone_size: .; v_call: TRBV12-3/TRBV12-4; cdr3_nt: TGTGCCAGCAGTTTAGGTCCCGGGGAGCTGGTTTTT; cdr3_aa: CASSLGPGELVF
j_call: TRBJ2-6; d_call: TRBD2; clone_size: many; v_call: TRBV5-1; cdr3_nt: TGCGCCAGCAGCTTGGCCTGGGCTAGCGGGAACTCTGGGGCCAACGTCCTGACTTTC; cdr3_aa: CASSLAWASGNSGANVLTF
j_call: TRBJ1-1; d_call: .; clone_size: many; v_call: TRBV29-1; cdr3_nt: TGCAGCGTTGGGGGGGGGAACACTGAAGCTTTCTTT; cdr3_aa: CSVGGGNTEAFF
j_call: TRBJ2-5; d_call: .; clone_size: .; v_call: TRBV9; cdr3_nt: TGTGCCAGCAGCGCCTACGACAATCAAGAGACCCAGTACTTC; cdr3_aa: CASSAYDNQETQYF
j_call: TRBJ2-3; d_call: TRBD2; clone_size: .; v_call: TRBV2; cdr3_nt: TGTGCCACCGGGACTAGCGGGAGTAGGGGGGGGCCCACAGATACGCAGTATTTT; cdr3_aa: CATGTSGSRGGPTDTQYF